A single sample gave rise to the 27 T cell receptor beta chains below, sequenced in a study of OX40 agonist ivuxolimab in advanced cancers. Here immunoSEQ multiplex PCR was the method, and the copy in TCRdb shows in-frame clones only, minus some. The top ten hold approximately 0.19% of the sample, which has approximately 84,000 clones, 89% seen once. This sample comprised CD4+ or CD8+ T cells sorted from blood, obtained in a trial of the OX40 agonist ivuxolimab. All receptors derive from an adult with an advanced solid tumor such as melanoma, head and neck, liver or kidney cancer.

The J gene is TRBJ1-2, the V gene TRBV5-1, with a possible D match to TRBD1 (6 bases). V was trimmed by 2 bases and J by 3 bases, leaving 11 bases between them. Germline V lookup: CDR1 SGHRS, CDR2 YFSETQ. This CDR3 spans 14 amino acids. CDR3 DNA sequence: TGCGCCAGCAGCTTTACAGGGACCTACTATGGCTACACCTTC. Encoded protein: CASSFTGTYYGYTF.

V gene TRBV7-9 combines with J gene TRBJ2-1; D is tentatively TRBD1 or TRBD2 (5 bases each). CDR3 size: 18 residues. The germline gives CDR1 SEHNR, CDR2 FQNEAQ (reference sequence). Trimming stripped 3 bases from V and 5 bases from J, with 23 bases between. This chain's CDR3 is CASSFQGPPFRFNNEQFF. The CDR3 nucleotides are TGTGCCAGCAGCTTTCAGGGACCTCCTTTCCGCTTTAACAATGAGCAGTTCTTC.

V and J are TRBV7-9 and TRBJ1-1; no definite D call. The CDR3 is made up of 12 amino acids. CDR1 and CDR2 (germline): SEHNR, FQNEAQ (reference sequence). Trimming took 2 bases from V and 1 from J, leaving 2 bases between them. CDR3 region: CASSLQNTEAFF. CDR3 bases: TGTGCCAGCAGCTTACAGAACACTGAAGCTTTCTTT.

The J gene is TRBJ1-3, the V gene TRBV30; tentative D call: TRBD1 (5 bases). Germline V gene sequence: CDR1 GTSNPN, CDR2 SVGIG (reference sequence). The CDR3 has 17 residues. V lost 0 bases and J 0 bases, leaving 15 bases between the germline ends. The CDR3 region is CAWSVEGADSSGNTIYF. As DNA, the CDR3 is TGTGCCTGGAGTGTAGAGGGAGCAGACAGCTCTGGAAACACCATATATTTT.

This clone was counted only a few times. The chain is built from TRBV9 and TRBJ1-5; possibly TRBD1 for D (6 bases). CDR1 and CDR2 from the germline V gene are SGDLS and YYNGEE. The germline V and J ends were trimmed by 1 base and 1 base, with 6 bases remaining between them. CDR3 size: 14 residues. CDR3 DNA sequence: TGTGCCAGCAGCGTACAGGGGAGCAATCAGCCCCAGCATTTT. Translated, it gives CASSVQGSNQPQHF.

The sample holds one count of this clone. The chain combines TRBV7-2 with TRBJ2-4; no definite D call. The CDR3 has 15 amino acids. The germline CDR1 and CDR2 sequences are SGHTA and FQGNSA. The germline V and J ends were trimmed by 5 bases and 2 bases, with 13 bases remaining between them. The CDR3 DNA reads TGTGCCAGCAGCCCCCCCGAGTTGCCCAAAAACATTCAGTACTTC. It specifies CASSPPELPKNIQYF.

This chain links TRBV5-1 with TRBJ2-2; D perhaps matches TRBD1 (7 bases). V was trimmed by 3 bases and J by 1 base, leaving 19 bases between them. Germline CDR1 SGHRS, CDR2 YFSETQ. The CDR3 extends over 18 amino acids. This CDR3 reads CASSWPEFQGGNTGELFF. CDR3 DNA: TGCGCCAGCAGCTGGCCCGAGTTCCAGGGGGGGAACACCGGGGAGCTGTTTTTT.

Written as DNA, the CDR3 is TGTGCCAGCAGCTTAAGACTGAGCTCCTACAATGAGCAGTTCTTC. Its translation: CASSLRLSSYNEQFF. V gene TRBV11-3 combines with J gene TRBJ2-1; D remains ambiguous. V was pared by 2 bases and J by 0 bases, with 8 bases between. The germline gives CDR1 SGHNT, CDR2 YENEEA. The CDR3 length is 15 residues. Variable domain in full (rest from reference TRBV11-3 and TRBJ2-1): EAGVVQSPRYKIIEKKQPVAFWCNPISGHNTLYWYLQNLGQGPELLIRYENEEAVDDSQLPKDRFSAERLKGVDSTLKIQPAELGDSAVYLCASSLRLSSYNEQFFGPGTRLTVL.

The chain has TRBV28 and TRBJ1-3, with TRBD1 as a possible D gene (6 bases). CDR3 length equals 14 residues. Germline V CDR1 and CDR2: MDHEN, SYDVKM. V was trimmed by 4 bases and J by 2 bases, leaving 9 bases between them. CDR3 sequence: CASSSTGTGNTIYF. The CDR3 DNA sequence: TGTGCCAGCAGTTCTACAGGGACTGGAAACACCATATATTTT.

The V gene is TRBV14, the J gene TRBJ2-7; tentative D call: TRBD2 (5 bases). V was clipped by 4 bases and J by 6 bases, with 19 bases between them. The CDR3 has 15 amino acids. Germline V CDR1 and CDR2: SGHDN, FVKESK. The CDR3 DNA follows: TGTGCCAGCAGCCCCCTGAGGCAGGCCGCGGGCGAGCAGTACTTC. It is translated as CASSPLRQAAGEQYF. Supplemented by reference TRBV14 and TRBJ2-7, the full variable domain reads EAGVTQFPSHSVIEKGQTVTLRCDPISGHDNLYWYRRVMGKEIKFLLHFVKESKQDESGMPNNRFLAERTGGTYSTLKVQPAELEDSGVYFCASSPLRQAAGEQYFGPGTRLTVT.

This sequence joins TRBV18 and TRBJ1-1, with D uncertain. Germline V gene sequence: CDR1 KGHSH, CDR2 LQKENI. The germline V and J ends were trimmed by 2 bases and 8 bases, with 15 bases remaining between them. CDR3 length: 14 amino acids. For the CDR3, the DNA is TGTGCCAGCTCACCAAAAGTCAGACTCGGGGAAGCTTTCTTT. This codes for CASSPKVRLGEAFF.

This chain links TRBV15 with TRBJ2-1; tentatively, D is TRBD2 (6 bases). This CDR3 has 16 residues. V was trimmed by 0 bases and J by 4 bases, leaving 13 bases between them. Germline CDR1 reads LNHNV; CDR2 reads YYDKDF (reference sequence). Here the CDR3 DNA reads TGTGCCACCAGCAGAGATCTTACTAGCAGTTACAATGAGCAGTTCTTC. Translated: CATSRDLTSSYNEQFF.

This chain links TRBV2 with TRBJ2-3; D may correspond to TRBD1 or TRBD2 (5 bases each). This CDR3 contains 13 residues. V was trimmed by 6 bases and J by 6 bases, leaving 13 bases between them. Germline loops: CDR1 SNHLY, CDR2 FYNNEI. CDR3 protein: CASRGRGVDTQYF. As DNA, the CDR3 is TGTGCCAGCAGGGGCCGAGGGGTGGATACGCAGTATTTT.

This clone was counted a single time. V is TRBV6-5 and J is TRBJ1-2; 8 bases are shared with TRBD1. The germline gives CDR1 MNHEY, CDR2 SVGAGI. After removal of 6 bases from V and 4 bases from J, the junction contained 10 bases not matched to a gene. This CDR3 contains 15 residues. The DNA for the CDR3 is TGTGCCAGCAGCCCCTCCCGACAGGGGATCTATGGCTACACCTTC. It encodes CASSPSRQGIYGYTF.

V usage is TRBV29-1 and J usage is TRBJ1-1, with 9 bases lining up with TRBD1. V was clipped by 7 bases and J by 1 base; unmatched bases: 10. CDR3 length: 15 amino acids. CDR1 is SQVTM and CDR2 is ANQGSEA in the germline V gene. CDR3 sequence reads: CSANRGQRENTEAFF. CDR3 DNA sequence: TGCAGCGCCAACAGGGGGCAGAGGGAGAACACTGAAGCTTTCTTT.

The rearrangement joins TRBV9 to TRBJ1-5; D not resolved. The CDR3 length is 14 residues. CDR1 SGDLS and CDR2 YYNGEE come from the germline V gene. V was shortened by 2 bases and J by 3 bases, with 9 bases between the two germline ends. The CDR3 loop reads CASSVLSDNQPQHF. The CDR3 coding sequence is TGTGCCAGCAGCGTCTTGTCAGACAATCAGCCCCAGCATTTT.

The V gene is TRBV5-4, the J gene TRBJ2-3; 12 bases match TRBD2. This CDR3 has 16 residues. Germline-derived CDR1 and CDR2 are SGHNT and YYREEE (reference sequence). V was pared by 4 bases and J by 2 bases, with 5 bases of the junction left unmatched. CDR3 sequence: CASSLRLAGATDTQYF. In nucleotides, the CDR3 is TGTGCCAGCAGCCTCAGACTAGCGGGAGCCACAGATACGCAGTATTTT.

The V gene is TRBV27, the J gene TRBJ1-2; no firm D call. Trimming stripped 8 bases from V and 8 bases from J, with 15 bases between. CDR3 length equals 12 residues. Germline CDR1 MNHEY, CDR2 SMNVEV (reference sequence). The CDR3 here is CASSPIAGGYTF. DNA for the CDR3: TGTGCCAGCTCCCCGATCGCGGGGGGCTACACCTTC.

The rearrangement joins TRBV10-1 to TRBJ2-3, with 7 bases aligning to TRBD2. The V gene end was trimmed by 2 bases and the J gene end by 5 bases; junction bases not matched to a gene: 7. The CDR3 is 15 amino acids. CDR1 and CDR2 (germline): WNHNN, SYGVQD (reference sequence). The DNA of the CDR3 is TGCGCCAGCAGTGAGGGGCCTAGCGGTCGAGATACGCAGTATTTT. Its translation: CASSEGPSGRDTQYF.

This clone was counted a single time. This chain links TRBV4-1 with TRBJ2-1; TRBD2 agrees at 8 bases. The J segment lost 5 bases and the V segment lost 4 bases, leaving 7 bases of the junction unmatched. This CDR3 is built from 15 residues. Germline CDR1 and CDR2: MGHRA and YSYEKL. The CDR3 sequence is CASSPLGLVNNEQFF. The CDR3 DNA follows: TGCGCCAGCAGCCCTCTGGGACTAGTGAACAATGAGCAGTTCTTC.

The V and J genes are TRBV21-1 and TRBJ2-3. TRBV21-1 is listed as a pseudogene. The length of the CDR3 is 16 residues. CDR3 loop: CALPDRPVISTDTQYF. CDR3 in DNA: TGTGCCCTACCGGATAGACCGGTGATAAGCACAGATACGCAGTATTTT.

This clone was counted a few times. The gene calls are TRBV9 and TRBJ2-1; possibly TRBD1 for D (5 bases). Germline CDR1 reads SGDLS; CDR2 reads YYNGEE. The CDR3 consists of 17 residues. V dropped 0 bases and J dropped 4 bases, with 17 bases sitting between them. The DNA for the CDR3 is TGTGCCAGCAGCGTAGGATCAAGTGGGGCCTCTTACAATGAGCAGTTCTTC. Amino acids: CASSVGSSGASYNEQFF.

The chain recombines TRBV28 with TRBJ1-2, with a weak D call TRBD1 (6 bases). There are 14 residues in the CDR3. The germline V gene encodes CDR1 MDHEN and CDR2 SYDVKM. V shed 2 bases and J shed 4 bases, with 11 bases lying between them. The CDR3, as DNA: TGTGCCAGCAGTTTACCAGGGGACGTCTATGGCTACACCTTC. Translated, it gives CASSLPGDVYGYTF.

This clone has more than one count but fewer than ten. The CDR3 DNA reads TGTGCCAGCAGCCCATATAGCGGAACCACAGATACGCAGTATTTT. Protein: CASSPYSGTTDTQYF. The gene calls are TRBV7-3 and TRBJ2-3, with D possibly being TRBD2 (6 bases). The CDR3 extends over 15 amino acids. Looked up from germline, CDR1 is SGHTA and CDR2 is FQGTGA. Trimming removed 5 bases at V and 2 bases at J, with 14 bases between.

J is TRBJ1-2 and V is TRBV4-1; 7 positions agree with TRBD1. CDR1 and CDR2 from the germline V gene are MGHRA and YSYEKL. The V and J ends lost 4 bases and 7 bases, in that order; junction bases with no gene match: 15. CDR3 length equals 16 residues. This CDR3 reads CASSPGGYKALSGYTF. In DNA, the CDR3 is TGCGCCAGCAGCCCAGGGGGTTATAAGGCTCTGAGTGGCTACACCTTC.

CDR3 nucleotide sequence: TGTGCCAGCAGAGGGGACTCTCTCTACGAGCAGTACGTC. Translating gives CASRGDSLYEQYV. The rearrangement uses TRBV6-1 and TRBJ2-7, with TRBD2 as a possible D gene (6 bases). The CDR3 has 13 residues. From germline, CDR1 is MNHNS and CDR2 SASEGT. V was shortened by 6 bases and J by 3 bases, with 12 bases between the two germline ends.

This clone has a handful of counts. The V call is TRBV4-1, the J call TRBJ1-3; D unresolved. Germline V gene data show CDR1 as MGHRA and CDR2 as YSYEKL. This CDR3 is 15 amino acids long. The V and J ends lost 2 bases and 4 bases respectively, with 12 bases between them. CDR3 bases: TGCGCCAGCAGCCAAATCGGGGATCGGGGAAACACCATATATTTT. As protein: CASSQIGDRGNTIYF.